The following is a T cell receptor beta chain sequence with its context. Its antigen remains unknown. Unmatched junction bases numbered 14, after V lost 3 bases and J lost 2 bases. The CDR3 sequence is 18 residues long. The germline gives CDR1 SGHTA, CDR2 FQGNSA. Produced via immunoSEQ multiplex PCR; TCRdb's table is partial and in-frame only. The sample lists about 59,000 clones; more than 85% were seen once. This sample is part of a study of T cells in localized non-small cell lung cancer. Study-level findings and limits: Higher adjacent-lung clonality was associated with shorter survival. Only one tumor region went through sequencing, so heterogeneity may still be there.

This specimen was peripheral blood, taken before any cancer treatment. The clonotype was recovered from a man aged 35-75 years with stage I lung adenocarcinoma. V gene TRBV7-2 combines with J gene TRBJ2-7; TRBD2 matches at 9 bases. As DNA, the CDR3 is TGTGCCAGCAGCTTTTTAGCGGGAGAAAAACCCACAACCTACGAGCAGTACTTC. Protein: CASSFLAGEKPTTYEQYF.